The source of this T cell receptor beta chain is a study of blood T cell repertoires in COVID-19 (dated by TCRdb to the early 2020s). For the study in its entirety: Samples from collaborators originated in the United States, Italy and Spain and spanned both the acute and convalescent phases of COVID-19. The samples were drawn from the first 160 participants of the ongoing ImmuneRACE study and from roughly 1,300 subjects provided by 6 global collaborators. The material from the prospective study consisted of cDNA or gDNA derived from T cells, B-cell-depleted T cells, or PBMCs. Deeply sampled blood TCRbeta repertoires from subjects exposed to, actively infected with, or recovered from COVID-19 were included in the dataset. The repertoires were released in a freely available public database intended as a resource for research on the immune response to SARS-CoV-2. The sample metadata nearly always contained a de-identified subject ID, COVID-19 status, age in years and sex. Where HLA class I and class II types were available, the types were taken from metadata supplied by the sample provider, not from assay-based typing.

Overall results and qualifications from the work: How much clinical and demographic metadata was included differed by source and by participant, and the metadata was provided uncurated.

One collaborating source in Seattle enrolled patients during active infection and followed them longitudinally through the course of disease. The collaborating institutions used their own protocols to collect whole blood in K2EDTA tubes. For TCRbeta analysis, collaborators shipped samples in one of three forms: frozen whole blood, isolated PBMCs, or DNA extracted from either of those sample types. TCRbeta CDR3 regions were amplified from genomic DNA using the immunoSEQ Assay, a bias-controlled multiplex PCR. Regarding the original processing steps: The number of nucleated cells in each sample was estimated from the amplification of reference gene primers within the assay. To quantify the absolute abundance of each unique TCRbeta CDR3 rearrangement, sequence reads were collapsed and filtered. For each sample, productive Simpson clonality was calculated as the square root of Simpson's diversity index across productive rearrangements. Not all clones reach the TCRdb copy of this immuneACCESS table, which keeps in-frame sequences only. Checked studies attribute under half of the gap to unresolved V genes and leave the rest unexplained. That table supplies the V and J calls and clone size; D and trimming were determined from the DNA. The sample profile shows about 140,000 clones; about 88% of them were found once. Roughly 2.5% of the sample comes from the top ten.

CDR1 and CDR2, looked up from the germline V gene (reference sequence), are LGHDT and YNNKEL. V is pruned by 3 bases and J by 4 bases, leaving 9 bases of the junction without a gene match. The CDR3, from cysteine to phenylalanine, totals 16 residues. Only CDR3 DNA remains: 48 bases, in frame from the first base. For this clone: The target of this receptor is not known. Per-nucleotide qualities are absent, and no much larger clonotype sits a single base away.

This receptor was obtained from a human donor with COVID-19, enrolled during active disease. The donor label of this sample is uncertain. The chain joins TRBV3-1 (or the pseudogene TRBV3-2) to TRBJ2-5; a stretch of 9 junction bases matches TRBD1. Sequencing used peripheral blood. The CDR3 is CASSHSSLQGAETQYF. The nucleotide sequence is TGTGCCAGCAGCCACTCCTCGCTACAGGGGGCAGAGACCCAGTACTTC.